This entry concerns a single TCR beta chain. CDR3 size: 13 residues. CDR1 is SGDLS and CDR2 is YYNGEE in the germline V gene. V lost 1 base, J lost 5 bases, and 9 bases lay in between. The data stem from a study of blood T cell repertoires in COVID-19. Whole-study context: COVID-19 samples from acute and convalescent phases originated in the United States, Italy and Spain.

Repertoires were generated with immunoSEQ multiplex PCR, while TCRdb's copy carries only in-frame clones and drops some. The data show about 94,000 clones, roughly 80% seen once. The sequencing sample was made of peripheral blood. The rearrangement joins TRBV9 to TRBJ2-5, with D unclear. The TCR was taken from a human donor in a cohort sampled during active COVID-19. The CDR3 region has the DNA TGTGCCAGCAGCGTAAGCGTTGAGGAGACCCAGTACTTC. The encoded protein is CASSVSVEETQYF.